The clone carrying this TCR beta chain is categorized as large (0.1 to 1%). What it recognizes is unknown. The protocol was immunoSEQ multiplex PCR, while the TCRdb copy is restricted to in-frame clones and leaves out a portion. The sample records tens of thousands of clones, about 79% being singletons. The sample belongs to a study of OX40 agonist ivuxolimab in advanced cancers. Study results and caveats: Circulating CD4+ and CD8+ T cells showed clonal expansion by week 6 at 0.1 to 3.0 mg/kg.

The sample was CD4+ or CD8+ T cells sorted from blood, taken in a trial of the OX40 agonist ivuxolimab. This clonotype was sampled from an adult with an advanced solid tumor such as melanoma, head and neck, liver or kidney cancer.

CDR3 loop: CASSPDRGMHQPQHF. The CDR3 nucleotides are TGTGCCAGCAGTCCCGACAGGGGGATGCATCAGCCCCAGCATTTT. The chain is built from TRBV6-5 and TRBJ1-5, with 9 bases lining up with TRBD1. Looked up from germline, CDR1 is MNHEY and CDR2 is SVGAGI. The CDR3 contains 15 residues. The V and J ends lost 5 bases and 5 bases, in that order; junction bases with no gene match: 7.